The table lists the clone carrying this T cell receptor (beta chain) with a few counts. The data were obtained in a study of blood T cells in healthy people across ages. The CDR3 contains 16 residues. Unmatched junction bases numbered 2, after V lost 0 bases and J lost 7 bases. Germline CDR1 MNHEY, CDR2 SVGAGI. Then a second PCR, running about 6 to 11 cycles, was carried out with a sample-barcoded 5' primer and a J-beta primer mix. MiXCR, run by TCRdb on the 5' RACE reads, gives a single entry per CDR3 protein. Of 1,100,000 or so distinct CDR3 sequences listed, 40% to 50% are singletons. Material: blood. The chain couples TRBV6-5 to TRBJ2-1; 14 bases agree with TRBD2. This sequence originates from a woman in her fifties or sixties in good health. The CDR3 DNA sequence: TGTGCCAGCAGTTACTCCGGGACTAGCGGGAGTAATGAGCAGTTCTTC. Its translation: CASSYSGTSGSNEQFF.